A selection of T cell receptor beta chains follows, all from one sample in a study of shared clonotypes between healthy human individuals. Clones were read by immunoSEQ multiplex PCR, and TCRdb kept only the in-frame ones, dropping some. The table shows hundreds of thousands of clones, with over 90% occurring only once. Sequenced sample: naive CD8+ T cells sorted from blood. The receptors come from a man aged 30 to 39 in good health. CDR3s leave out the opening cysteine and the closing phenylalanine or tryptophan. Fields, in order: clone size, J gene, V gene, CDR3 protein. A clone size is listed for some rows: how often the clone was seen (once, few, many), or a class if it is expanded.

>.|TRBJ2-7|TRBV27
ASSRQVGDPYEQY
>.|TRBJ1-1|TRBV7-9
ASSSPGDWTEAF
>.|TRBJ1-3|TRBV4-1
ASSPIYGNTIY
>.|TRBJ2-2|TRBV9
ASSDPRGRVNTGELF
>.|TRBJ2-5|TRBV4-1
ASSQDRAVQETQY
>.|TRBJ2-1|TRBV4-2
ASSQESSYNEQF
>.|TRBJ1-1|TRBV7-8
ASSTSSAGEAF
>once|TRBJ1-3|TRBV29-1
SVEERGARNTIY
>once|TRBJ2-1|TRBV20-1
SANVDNEQF
>once|TRBJ2-1|TRBV27
ASSYLTAGEGYNEQF
>.|TRBJ2-7|TRBV27
ASSLEQGLAYEQY
>once|TRBJ1-1|TRBV5-1
ASSGTMNTEAF
>.|TRBJ1-1|TRBV28
ASSFTPNAEAF
>.|TRBJ2-1|TRBV4-1
ASSQLSGTSGAVLWF
>.|TRBJ2-7|TRBV7-9
ASSLEAEQY
>.|TRBJ2-3|TRBV29-1
SSAGQRTDTQY
>once|TRBJ2-5|TRBV11-2
ASSLLSGRAQETQY
>.|TRBJ2-7|TRBV5-6
ASSLVGPGTGYYEQY
>.|TRBJ2-5|TRBV13
ASSRDRVGQETQY
>.|TRBJ2-7|TRBV29-1
SVEGRGYEQY
>.|TRBJ2-7|TRBV5-1
ASRITGLLKDEQY
>.|TRBJ2-2|TRBV7-2
ASSLAGPPNTGELF
>.|TRBJ1-5|TRBV28
ASSFFVGGPQPQH
>.|TRBJ2-7|TRBV9
ASSDEDRGRYEQY
>.|TRBJ2-7|TRBV27
AIGTGPTYEQY
>once|TRBJ2-7|TRBV6-1
ASSEFRVGGGKYEQY
>.|TRBJ2-3|TRBV29-1
SVSGTSGTSTDTQY
>.|TRBJ2-7|TRBV5-4
ASSSSGAYEQY
>.|TRBJ2-1|TRBV6-6
ASIRGGPFDEQF
>.|TRBJ2-3|TRBV30
AWSPGTASTDTQY
>.|TRBJ2-7|TRBV5-1
ASQLRAGSGYEQY
>.|TRBJ2-1|TRBV11-2
ASSLATSYNEQF
>.|TRBJ2-3|TRBV7-9
ASSGGVLSSGRNTDTQY
>.|TRBJ1-5|TRBV6-6
ASSYMDQNNQPQH
>.|TRBJ1-6|TRBV7-9
ASIGPTGSPLH
>.|TRBJ2-7|TRBV5-4
ASSWDSSYEQY
>.|TRBJ2-3|TRBV28
ASSLTPTDTQY
>many|TRBJ2-1|TRBV29-1
SVFLGEQF
>.|TRBJ2-7|TRBV4-2
ASSQEAGAFYEQY
>.|TRBJ2-1|TRBV4-1
ASSQEPGYNEQF
>.|TRBJ1-4|TRBV7-9
ASSGGVGEKLF
>.|TRBJ2-7|TRBV13
ASSLSGSGYEQY
>.|TRBJ2-1|TRBV7-9
ASSPTWGPDEQF